This T cell receptor beta chain was recovered during a study of spatial heterogeneity in lung cancer. Overall study: Unique TCR and UMI combinations averaged more than ten appearances each in raw reads. Whole-study findings and limits: Among blood samples, ubiquitous expanded tumor TCRs appeared more at resection than at follow-up.

Noted time point: sample taken at primary tumor resection. Unsorted whole RNA samples from tumor, nontumor lung or frozen PBMC were sequenced. Every individual TCR cDNA molecule carried its own unique molecular identifier, which allowed correction of PCR and sequencing errors. TCRdb reprocessed the 5' RACE reads with MiXCR, giving one entry per CDR3 protein. Altogether more than 30,000 distinct CDR3 sequences are present, roughly 5.4% being singletons, with the ten largest covering 25%. This clonotype was detected ten times or more. Its antigen remains unidentified. Germline lookup yields CDR1 LGHDT and CDR2 YNNKEL (reference sequence). CDR3 length: 12 amino acids. V was shortened by 6 bases and J by 2 bases, with 8 bases between the two germline ends.

The TCR sequence derives from a female donor with early-stage non-small cell lung cancer. The sample in question was PBMCs, obtained at surgery. The V call is TRBV3-1, the J call TRBJ2-7; maybe TRBD1 (6 bases). CDR3 bases: TGTGCCAGCAGACAGGGACCCTACGAGCAGTACTTC. This sequence encodes CASRQGPYEQYF.